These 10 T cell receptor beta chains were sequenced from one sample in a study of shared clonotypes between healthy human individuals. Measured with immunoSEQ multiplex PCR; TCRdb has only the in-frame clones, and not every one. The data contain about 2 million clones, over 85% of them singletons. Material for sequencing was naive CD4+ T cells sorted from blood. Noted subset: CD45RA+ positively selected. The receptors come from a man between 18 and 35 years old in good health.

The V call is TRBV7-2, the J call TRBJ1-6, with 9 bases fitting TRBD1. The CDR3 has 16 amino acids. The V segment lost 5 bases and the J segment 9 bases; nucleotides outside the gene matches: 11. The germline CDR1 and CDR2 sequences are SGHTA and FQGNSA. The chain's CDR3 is CASSQGPDRGVSPLHF. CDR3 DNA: TGTGCCAGCAGCCAGGGCCCGGACAGGGGCGTTTCACCCCTCCACTTT.

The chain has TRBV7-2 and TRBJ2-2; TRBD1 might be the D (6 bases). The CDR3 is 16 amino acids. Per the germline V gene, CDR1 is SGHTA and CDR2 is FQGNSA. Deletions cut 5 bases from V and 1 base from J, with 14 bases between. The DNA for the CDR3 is TGTGCCAGCAGCCCCCCCCAGGGGAGGAACACCGGGGAGCTGTTTTTT. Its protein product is CASSPPQGRNTGELFF. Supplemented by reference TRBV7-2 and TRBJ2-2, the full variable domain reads GAGVSQSPSNKVTEKGKDVELRCDPISGHTALYWYRQSLGQGLEFLIYFQGNSAPDKSGLPSDRFSAERTGGSVSTLTIQRTQQEDSAVYLCASSPPQGRNTGELFFGEGSRLTVL.

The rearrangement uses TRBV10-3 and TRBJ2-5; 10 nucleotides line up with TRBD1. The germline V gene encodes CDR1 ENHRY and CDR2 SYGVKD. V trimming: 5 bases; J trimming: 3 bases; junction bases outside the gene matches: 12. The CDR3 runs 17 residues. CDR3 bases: TGTGCCATCAGTCGATCCGGGACAGGGGTTGTTGAAGAGACCCAGTACTTC. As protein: CAISRSGTGVVEETQYF.

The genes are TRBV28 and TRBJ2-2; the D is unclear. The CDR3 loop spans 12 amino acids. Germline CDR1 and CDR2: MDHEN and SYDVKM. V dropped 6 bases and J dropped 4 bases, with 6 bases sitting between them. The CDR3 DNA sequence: TGTGCCAGCAGAGGTCGCACCGGGGAGCTGTTTTTT. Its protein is CASRGRTGELFF.

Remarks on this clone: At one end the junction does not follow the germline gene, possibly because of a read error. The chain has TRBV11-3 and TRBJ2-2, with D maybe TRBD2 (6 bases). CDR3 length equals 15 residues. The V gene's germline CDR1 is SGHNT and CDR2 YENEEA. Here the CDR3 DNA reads TGTACCAGCAGCTTAGGACTCGCGGGGACCGGGGAGCTGTTTTTT. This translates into CTSSLGLAGTGELFF. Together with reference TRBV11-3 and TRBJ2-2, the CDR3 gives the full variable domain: EAGVVQSPRYKIIEKKQPVAFWCNPISGHNTLYWYLQNLGQGPELLIRYENEEAVDDSQLPKDRFSAERLKGVDSTLKIQPAELGDSAVYLCTSSLGLAGTGELFFGEGSRLTVL.

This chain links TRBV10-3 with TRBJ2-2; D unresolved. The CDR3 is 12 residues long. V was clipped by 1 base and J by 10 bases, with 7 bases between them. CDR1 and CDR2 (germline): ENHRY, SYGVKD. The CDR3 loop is CAISEYGLELFF. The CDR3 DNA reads TGTGCCATCAGTGAGTACGGTCTGGAGCTGTTTTTT.

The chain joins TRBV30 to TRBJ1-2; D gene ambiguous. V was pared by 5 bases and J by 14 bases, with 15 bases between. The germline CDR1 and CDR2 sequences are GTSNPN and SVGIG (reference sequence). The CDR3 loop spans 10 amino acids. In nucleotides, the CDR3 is TGTGCCTGGGGCAGGTCTTACGGGACCTTC. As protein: CAWGRSYGTF.

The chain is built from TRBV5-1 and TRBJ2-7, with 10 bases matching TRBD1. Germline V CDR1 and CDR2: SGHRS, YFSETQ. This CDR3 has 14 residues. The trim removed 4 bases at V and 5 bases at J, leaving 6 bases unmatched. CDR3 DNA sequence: TGCGCCAGCAGCCAGGGACAGGGGATCAACGAGCAGTACTTC. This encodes CASSQGQGINEQYF.

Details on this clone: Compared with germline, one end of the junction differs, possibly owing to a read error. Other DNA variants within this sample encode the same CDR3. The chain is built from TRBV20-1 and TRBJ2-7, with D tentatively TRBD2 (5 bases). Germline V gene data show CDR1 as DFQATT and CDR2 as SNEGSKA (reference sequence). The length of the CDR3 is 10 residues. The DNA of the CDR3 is TGCAGTGCAAGAGGGAACGAGCAGTACTTC. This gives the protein CSARGNEQYF.

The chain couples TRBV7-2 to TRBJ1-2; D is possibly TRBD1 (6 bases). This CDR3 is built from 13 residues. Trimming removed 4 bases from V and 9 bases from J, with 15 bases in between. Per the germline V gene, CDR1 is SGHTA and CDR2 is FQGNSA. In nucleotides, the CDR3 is TGTGCCAGCAGCTCGGACAGAGGTATTAGCTACACCTTC. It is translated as CASSSDRGISYTF.